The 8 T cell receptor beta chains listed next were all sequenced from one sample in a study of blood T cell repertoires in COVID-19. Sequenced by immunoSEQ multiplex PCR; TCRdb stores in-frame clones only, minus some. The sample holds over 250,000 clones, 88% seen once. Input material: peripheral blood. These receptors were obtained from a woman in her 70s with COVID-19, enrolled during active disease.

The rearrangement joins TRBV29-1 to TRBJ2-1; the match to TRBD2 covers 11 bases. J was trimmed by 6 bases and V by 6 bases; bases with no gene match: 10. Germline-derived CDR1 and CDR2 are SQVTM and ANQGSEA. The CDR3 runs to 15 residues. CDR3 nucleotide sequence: TGCAGCGTAGATCGGACTAGCGGGTTCGGCAATGAGCAGTTCTTC. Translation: CSVDRTSGFGNEQFF.

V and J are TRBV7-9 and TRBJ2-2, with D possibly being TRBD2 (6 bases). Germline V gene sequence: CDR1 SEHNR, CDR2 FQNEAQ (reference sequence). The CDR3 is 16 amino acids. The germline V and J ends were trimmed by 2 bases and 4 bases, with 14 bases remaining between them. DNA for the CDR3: TGTGCCAGCAGCTTATTTGGGGGAGGAAGCACCGGGGAGCTGTTTTTT. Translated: CASSLFGGGSTGELFF.

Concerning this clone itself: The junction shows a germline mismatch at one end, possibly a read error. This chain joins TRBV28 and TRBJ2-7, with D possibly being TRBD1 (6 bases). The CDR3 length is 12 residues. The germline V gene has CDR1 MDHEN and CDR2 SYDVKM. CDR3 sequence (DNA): TGTGCCAGCAGTACCGGACAGCTACGATCCGACTTC. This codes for CASSTGQLRSDF.

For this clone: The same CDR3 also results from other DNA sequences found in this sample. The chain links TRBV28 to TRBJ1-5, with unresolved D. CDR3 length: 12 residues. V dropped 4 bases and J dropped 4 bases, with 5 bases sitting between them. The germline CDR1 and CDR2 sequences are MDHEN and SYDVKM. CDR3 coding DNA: TGTGCCAGCAGTTCCCTAAATCAGCCCCAGCATTTT. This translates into CASSSLNQPQHF. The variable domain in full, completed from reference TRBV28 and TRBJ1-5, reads DVKVTQSSRYLVKRTGEKVFLECVQDMDHENMFWYRQDPGLGLRLIYFSYDVKMKEKGDIPEGYSVSREKKERFSLILESASTNQTSMYLCASSSLNQPQHFGDGTRLSIL.

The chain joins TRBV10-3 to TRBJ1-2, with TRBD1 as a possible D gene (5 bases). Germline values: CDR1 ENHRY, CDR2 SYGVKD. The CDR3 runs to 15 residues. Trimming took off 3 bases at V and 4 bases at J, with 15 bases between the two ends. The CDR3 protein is CAISEPGRDGYGYTF. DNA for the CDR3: TGTGCCATCAGTGAACCTGGGCGGGACGGCTATGGCTACACCTTC.

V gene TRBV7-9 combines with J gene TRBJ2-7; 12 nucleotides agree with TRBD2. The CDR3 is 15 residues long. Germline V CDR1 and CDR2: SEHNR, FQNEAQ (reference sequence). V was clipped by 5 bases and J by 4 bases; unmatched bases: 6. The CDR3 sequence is CASSPGTSGRYEQYF. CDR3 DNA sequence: TGTGCCAGCAGCCCAGGGACTAGCGGGCGATACGAGCAGTACTTC.

The CDR3: CASSESFDRVDEKLFF. The CDR3 nucleotides are TGTGCCAGCAGTGAATCTTTTGACAGGGTAGATGAAAAACTGTTTTTT. The genes are TRBV25-1 and TRBJ1-4, with 7 nucleotides matching TRBD1. The CDR3 is 16 residues long. V shed 1 base, J shed 6 bases, and the junction held 8 bases outside the gene matches. CDR1 and CDR2 (germline): MGHDK, SYGVNS.

The CDR3: CASSLGGTGEGSPLHF. As DNA, the CDR3 is TGTGCCAGCAGCTTAGGGGGCACGGGGGAAGGATCACCCCTCCACTTT. The chain links TRBV11-3 to TRBJ1-6; TRBD1 is a possible D gene (5 bases). CDR1 and CDR2 from the germline V gene are SGHNT and YENEEA. The germline V and J ends were trimmed by 1 base and 10 bases, with 17 bases remaining between them. The length of the CDR3 is 16 residues.